Described below is a single TCR beta chain sequence and its context. The target antigen is unknown. This sample is part of a study of shared clonotypes between healthy human individuals. The study, taken as a whole, reports: Sorted-subset samples were not fully sequenced, rarefaction indicated. Estimated richness was generally greater in naive than memory subsets.

The CDR3 has 16 amino acids. V was pared by 5 bases and J by 4 bases, with 6 bases of the junction left unmatched. Per germline, CDR1 SEHNR and CDR2 FQNEAQ (reference sequence). The material for each subset, its genomic DNA, was split evenly across several immunoSEQ plates. The protocol was immunoSEQ multiplex PCR, while the TCRdb copy is restricted to in-frame clones and leaves out a portion. The data show roughly 640,000 clones, around two thirds seen once. The sequence came from a young woman in good health. Sequencing was done on a sample of memory CD4+ T cells sorted from blood. Subset denoted: CD45RA-negative fraction. This sequence joins TRBV7-9 and TRBJ1-4; 11 nucleotides align to TRBD1. The CDR3, as DNA: TGTGCCAGCAGCGCCGGGACAGGGGGTGATAATGAAAAACTGTTTTTT. Amino acid sequence: CASSAGTGGDNEKLFF.